This is a list of T cell receptor beta chains from one sample in a study of PD-L1 blockade in urothelial cancer. Using immunoSEQ multiplex PCR, the repertoire was profiled, and TCRdb retains in-frame clones only, with some absent. The sample records around 110,000 clones, around 89% being singletons. Sequencing was performed on PBMCs, taken around atezolizumab (anti-PD-L1) treatment. The receptors shown here come from a man aged 60-69 years with urothelial cancer. Both conserved end residues are part of each CDR3. D genes are given only for firm matches. Clone size is stated in some rows and not others, as once, few, many or a class when expanded.

V	size	J	D	DNA	CDR3
TRBV23-1	-	TRBJ1-1	-	TGCGCCAGCAGTCGACCGAGTCAAGCACTAGGGGCTTTCTTT	CASSRPSQALGAFF
TRBV5-6	few	TRBJ2-2	-	TGTGCCAGCAGCTTGGGGGGGCGTAGGCAGCGTGCCGGGGAGCTGTTTTTT	CASSLGGRRQRAGELFF
TRBV9	-	TRBJ2-1	-	TGTGCCAGCAGCGAAGGGCGGGCGAATGAGCAGTTCTTC	CASSEGRANEQFF
TRBV6-1	-	TRBJ2-3	TRBD1	TGTGCCAGTGAGGACAGGGTCACAGATACGCAGTATTTT	CASEDRVTDTQYF
TRBV10-2	-	TRBJ2-3	-	TGCGCCAGCAGGTCAACGGAGGTTACGCAGTATTTT	CASRSTEVTQYF
TRBV5-8	-	TRBJ2-3	TRBD1	TGTGCCTCTTACAGGGGGCCCACAGATACGCAGTATTTT	CASYRGPTDTQYF
TRBV11-3	-	TRBJ1-6	-	TGTGCCAGCAGCTCCCGACCGGGAGCATCCTATAATTCACCCCTCCACTTT	CASSSRPGASYNSPLHF
TRBV4-1	-	TRBJ2-3	TRBD2	TGCGCCAGCAGCCAAGATGGGACTAGCGGGCCCACAGATACGCAGTATTTT	CASSQDGTSGPTDTQYF
TRBV7-8	many	TRBJ2-5	TRBD2	TGTGCCAGCAGCTTGTACGGGAGGAACCAAGAGACCCAGTACTTC	CASSLYGRNQETQYF
TRBV28	-	TRBJ1-5	-	TGTGCCAGCAGTTTGACTCAGGGTTGGAACAATCAGCCCCAGCATTTT	CASSLTQGWNNQPQHF
TRBV6-5	-	TRBJ2-3	-	TGTGCCAGCAGAAGACAGAGCACAGATACGCAGTATTTT	CASRRQSTDTQYF
TRBV18	-	TRBJ2-5	-	TGTGCCAGCTCCTTAGAGGAGGGCGAGACCCAGTACTTC	CASSLEEGETQYF
TRBV28	-	TRBJ2-2	-	TGTGCCAGCAGTCCTCCCGAGACTGTCACCGGGGAGCTGTTTTTT	CASSPPETVTGELFF
TRBV27	-	TRBJ2-1	-	TGTGCCAGCACCCCGGCCGCGGGGTACAATGAGCAGTTCTTC	CASTPAAGYNEQFF
TRBV6-5	-	TRBJ1-5	-	TGTGCCAGCAGTTACGGGGCCGGGAATCAGCCCCAGCATTTT	CASSYGAGNQPQHF
TRBV7-3	-	TRBJ2-7	-	TGTGCCAGCAGCCCCAGCGCGGCCTACGAGCAGTACTTC	CASSPSAAYEQYF
TRBV19	-	TRBJ1-5	-	TGTGCCAGTAGTATAGGAGTCTATCAGCCCCAGCATTTT	CASSIGVYQPQHF
TRBV11-2	-	TRBJ1-1	-	TGTGCCAGCAGCTTCCGCGGCACTGAAGCTTTCTTT	CASSFRGTEAFF
TRBV5-1	-	TRBJ2-7	-	TGCGCCAGCAGCTTGGCGGGAGCCGATACCTACGAGCAGTACTTC	CASSLAGADTYEQYF
TRBV7-9	-	TRBJ2-2	TRBD1	TGTGCCAGCAGCTTAGCCGTGGACAGGGTGGCCGGGGAGCTGTTTTTT	CASSLAVDRVAGELFF
TRBV28	-	TRBJ1-2	-	TGTGCCAGCAGTTTCCGACTAAATGGGAGGGGCTACACCTTC	CASSFRLNGRGYTF
TRBV28	-	TRBJ2-3	-	TGTGCCAGCAGTGGCAGTAGCACAGATACGCAGTATTTT	CASSGSSTDTQYF
TRBV9	-	TRBJ2-3	-	TGTGCCAGCAGCGTAGTCGCGGGAAGCACAGATACGCAGTATTTT	CASSVVAGSTDTQYF
TRBV9	-	TRBJ1-2	TRBD1	TGTGCCAGCACCGAATCAGGGGGCGTAGGGTATGGCTACACCTTC	CASTESGGVGYGYTF
TRBV11-3	-	TRBJ2-7	-	TGTGCCAGCAGCTTAGATGCCTACTCCTACGAGCAGTACTTC	CASSLDAYSYEQYF
TRBV29-1	-	TRBJ2-5	-	TGCAGCGTCGGAGGGACAGCCGACTTAGAGACCCAGTACTTC	CSVGGTADLETQYF
TRBV18	few	TRBJ2-1	TRBD2	TGTGCCAGCTCCCTCGGGAGGCTTGACAATGAGCAGTTCTTC	CASSLGRLDNEQFF
TRBV5-1	-	TRBJ1-5	-	TGCGCCAGCAGCTTGGAGGGAGGCAATCAGCCCCAGCATTTT	CASSLEGGNQPQHF
TRBV11-2	-	TRBJ1-1	-	TGTGCCAGCAGTCAACATCGGGTAGAAGCTTTCTTT	CASSQHRVEAFF
TRBV28	-	TRBJ1-2	-	TGTGCCAGCAGGGGCGGGAGGGTCGGAGGCTACACCTTC	CASRGGRVGGYTF
TRBV11-2	once	TRBJ2-3	TRBD2	TGTGCCAGCAGCCGAACTAGCGGGGGGGCAGGGGATACGCAGTATTTT	CASSRTSGGAGDTQYF
TRBV18	-	TRBJ1-1	-	TGTGCCAGCTCACCCCCTCGGGGGGTCAACACTGAAGCTTTCTTT	CASSPPRGVNTEAFF
TRBV10-3	-	TRBJ2-3	TRBD2	TGTGCCATCAGTCCTAGCGGTTCACTAGATACGCAGTATTTT	CAISPSGSLDTQYF
TRBV2	-	TRBJ2-7	TRBD2	TGTGCCAGCAGTGGACTAGCGGGAGACTACGAGCAGTACTTC	CASSGLAGDYEQYF
TRBV28	-	TRBJ1-6	TRBD1	TGTGCCAGCAGTTCCGGGACAGGCCTAATCTATAATTCACCCCTCCACTTT	CASSSGTGLIYNSPLHF
TRBV2	-	TRBJ2-7	TRBD1	TGTGCCAGCAGAGAACAGGGGCCCAGTTACGAGCAGTACTTC	CASREQGPSYEQYF
TRBV5-6	-	TRBJ2-5	TRBD2	TGTGCCAGCAGCCGACTAGCGGGGGGGCAAGAGACCCAGTACTTC	CASSRLAGGQETQYF
TRBV2	-	TRBJ1-1	-	TGTGCCAGCAGCTTAGACACTCCGAACACTGAAGCTTTCTTT	CASSLDTPNTEAFF